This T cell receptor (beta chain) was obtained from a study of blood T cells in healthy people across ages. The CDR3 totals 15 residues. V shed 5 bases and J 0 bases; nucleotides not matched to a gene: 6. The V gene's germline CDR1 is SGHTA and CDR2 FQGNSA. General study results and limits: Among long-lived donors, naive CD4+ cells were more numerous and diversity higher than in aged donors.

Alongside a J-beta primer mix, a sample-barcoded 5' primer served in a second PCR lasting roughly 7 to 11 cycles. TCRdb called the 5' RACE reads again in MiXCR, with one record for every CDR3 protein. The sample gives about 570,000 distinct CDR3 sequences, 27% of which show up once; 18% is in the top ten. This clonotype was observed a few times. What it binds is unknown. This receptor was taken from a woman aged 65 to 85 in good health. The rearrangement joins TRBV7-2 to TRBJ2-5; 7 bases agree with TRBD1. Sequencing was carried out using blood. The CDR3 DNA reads TGTGCCAGCAGCCCCCGGGACAGCAACCAAGAGACCCAGTACTTC. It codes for CASSPRDSNQETQYF.